This T cell receptor (beta chain) was recovered during a study of blood T cell repertoires in COVID-19. The data were produced by immunoSEQ multiplex PCR, yet TCRdb's version contains in-frame clones alone and is incomplete. The repertoire holds 150,000 to 200,000 clones, with around 80% as singletons. Germline lookup yields CDR1 LNHDA and CDR2 SQIVND (reference sequence). The CDR3 consists of 17 residues. V was pared by 4 bases and J by 2 bases, with 4 bases of the junction left unmatched. This chain joins TRBV19 and TRBJ2-1; 14 bases line up with TRBD2. Sequencing was performed on PBMCs or T cells enriched from blood (not recorded which). This sequence was found in a woman aged 55 to 70 who had recovered from COVID-19. CDR3 nucleotide sequence: TGTGCCAGTAGTACCCGGACTAGCGGGGGGACCTACAATGAGCAGTTCTTC. It codes for CASSTRTSGGTYNEQFF. Full variable domain (missing parts from reference TRBV19 and TRBJ2-1): DGGITQSPKYLFRKEGQNVTLSCEQNLNHDAMYWYRQDPGQGLRLIYYSQIVNDFQKGDIAEGYSVSREKKESFPLTVTSAQKNPTAFYLCASSTRTSGGTYNEQFFGPGTRLTVL.